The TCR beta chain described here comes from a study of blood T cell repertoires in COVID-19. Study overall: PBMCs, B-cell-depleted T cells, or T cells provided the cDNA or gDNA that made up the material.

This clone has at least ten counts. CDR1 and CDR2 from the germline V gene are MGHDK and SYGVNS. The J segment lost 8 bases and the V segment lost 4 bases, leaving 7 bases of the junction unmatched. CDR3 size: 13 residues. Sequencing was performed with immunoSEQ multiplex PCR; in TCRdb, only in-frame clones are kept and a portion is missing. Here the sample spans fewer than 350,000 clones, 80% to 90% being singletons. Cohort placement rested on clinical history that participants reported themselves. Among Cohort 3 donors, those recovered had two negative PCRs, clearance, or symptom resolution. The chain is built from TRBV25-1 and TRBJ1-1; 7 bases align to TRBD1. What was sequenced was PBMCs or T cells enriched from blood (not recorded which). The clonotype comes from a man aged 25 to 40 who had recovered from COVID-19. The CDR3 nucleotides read TGTGCCAGCAGTGGATGGACAGGTGAAGAAGCTTTCTTT. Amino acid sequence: CASSGWTGEEAFF.